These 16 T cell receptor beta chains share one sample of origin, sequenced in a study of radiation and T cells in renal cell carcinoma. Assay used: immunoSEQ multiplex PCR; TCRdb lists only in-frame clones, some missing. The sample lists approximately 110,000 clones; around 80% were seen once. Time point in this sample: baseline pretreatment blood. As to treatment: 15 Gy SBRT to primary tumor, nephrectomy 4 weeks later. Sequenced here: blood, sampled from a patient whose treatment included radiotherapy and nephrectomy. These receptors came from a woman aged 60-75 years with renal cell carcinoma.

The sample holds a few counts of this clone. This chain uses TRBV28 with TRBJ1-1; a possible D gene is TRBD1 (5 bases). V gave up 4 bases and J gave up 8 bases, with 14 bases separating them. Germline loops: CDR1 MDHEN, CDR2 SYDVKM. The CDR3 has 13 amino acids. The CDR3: CASSSGGVREAFF. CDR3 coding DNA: TGTGCCAGCAGTTCCGGGGGAGTTAGGGAAGCTTTCTTT.

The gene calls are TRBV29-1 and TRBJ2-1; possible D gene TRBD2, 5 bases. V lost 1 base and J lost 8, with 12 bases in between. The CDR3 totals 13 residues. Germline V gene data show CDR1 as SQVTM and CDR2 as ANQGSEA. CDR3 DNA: TGCAGCGTTGAAGGACAAGTTAGCGATGAGCAGTTCTTC. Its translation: CSVEGQVSDEQFF.

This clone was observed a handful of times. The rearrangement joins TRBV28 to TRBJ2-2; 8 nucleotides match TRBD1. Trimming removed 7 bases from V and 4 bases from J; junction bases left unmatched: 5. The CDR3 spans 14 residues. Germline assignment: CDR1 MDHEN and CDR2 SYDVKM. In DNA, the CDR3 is TGTGCCAGCATAAGGGACAGGCCCACCGGGGAGCTGTTTTTT. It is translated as CASIRDRPTGELFF.

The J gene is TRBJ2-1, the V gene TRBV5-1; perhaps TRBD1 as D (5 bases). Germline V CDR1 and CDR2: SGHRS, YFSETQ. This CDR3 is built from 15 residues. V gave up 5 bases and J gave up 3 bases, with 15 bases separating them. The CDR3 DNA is TGCGCCAGCAGTTTAGATCCAGACAGCTACAATGAGCAGTTCTTC. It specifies CASSLDPDSYNEQFF.

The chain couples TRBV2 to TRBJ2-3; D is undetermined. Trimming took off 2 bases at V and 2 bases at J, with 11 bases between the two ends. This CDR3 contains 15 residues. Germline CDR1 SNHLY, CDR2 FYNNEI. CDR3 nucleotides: TGTGCCAGCAGTGAAACCCCGACCCTCACAGATACGCAGTATTTT. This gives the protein CASSETPTLTDTQYF.

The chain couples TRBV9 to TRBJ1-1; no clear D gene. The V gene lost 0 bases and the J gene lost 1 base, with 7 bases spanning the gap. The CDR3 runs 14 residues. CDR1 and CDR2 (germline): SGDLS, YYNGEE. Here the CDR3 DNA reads TGTGCCAGCAGCGTAGGGGCCGGGAACACTGAAGCTTTCTTT. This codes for CASSVGAGNTEAFF.

CDR3 in DNA: TGTGCCAGCAGTTTTAATAGCGGGGGGCAGACCCAGTACTTC. It encodes CASSFNSGGQTQYF. The chain carries TRBV27 and TRBJ2-5, with TRBD2 matching 10 bases. V was pared by 3 bases and J by 6 bases, with 4 bases of the junction left unmatched. Germline V CDR1 and CDR2: MNHEY, SMNVEV (reference sequence). This CDR3 spans 14 amino acids.

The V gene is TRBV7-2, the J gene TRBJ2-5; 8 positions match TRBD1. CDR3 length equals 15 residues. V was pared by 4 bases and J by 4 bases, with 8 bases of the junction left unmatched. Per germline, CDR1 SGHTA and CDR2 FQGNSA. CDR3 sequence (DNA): TGTGCCAGCAGCTCGGATTCAGGACAGGGAGAGACCCAGTACTTC. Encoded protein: CASSSDSGQGETQYF.

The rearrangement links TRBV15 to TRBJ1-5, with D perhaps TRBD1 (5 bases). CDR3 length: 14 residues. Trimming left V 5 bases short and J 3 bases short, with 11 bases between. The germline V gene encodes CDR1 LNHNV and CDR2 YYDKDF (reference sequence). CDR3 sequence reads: CATSPRQINQPQHF. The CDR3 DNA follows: TGTGCCACCAGCCCCAGACAGATCAATCAGCCCCAGCATTTT.

CDR3 nucleotides: TGTGCCAGCAGTGGACAGGGAGGGGCAGATACGCAGTATTTT. Translated, it gives CASSGQGGADTQYF. This chain links TRBV6-4 with TRBJ2-3, with D perhaps TRBD1 or TRBD2 (7 bases each). CDR3 length: 14 residues. V dropped 4 bases and J dropped 4 bases, with 12 bases sitting between them. CDR1 is MRHNA and CDR2 is SNTAGT in the germline V gene.

CDR3 loop: CASSFTNTGELFF. CDR3 sequence (DNA): TGTGCCAGCAGTTTTACGAACACCGGGGAGCTGTTTTTT. The V call is TRBV28, the J call TRBJ2-2; unclear D gene. The CDR3 covers 13 residues. Germline V gene data show CDR1 as MDHEN and CDR2 as SYDVKM. Between the trimmed V and J ends, which lost 3 bases and 0 bases, there was a span of 2 bases.

Here the CDR3 DNA reads TGTGCCAGCAGCTTAGCGGTAGGGGGCAGGACAGATACGCAGTATTTT. It specifies CASSLAVGGRTDTQYF. The chain combines TRBV7-2 with TRBJ2-3; 7 nucleotides line up with TRBD1. This CDR3 has 16 amino acids. CDR1 and CDR2 from the germline V gene are SGHTA and FQGNSA. Trimming removed 0 bases from V and 3 bases from J; junction bases left unmatched: 6. Looking up the rest from reference TRBV7-2 and TRBJ2-3 gives the full variable domain: GAGVSQSPSNKVTEKGKDVELRCDPISGHTALYWYRQSLGQGLEFLIYFQGNSAPDKSGLPSDRFSAERTGGSVSTLTIQRTQQEDSAVYLCASSLAVGGRTDTQYFGPGTRLTVL.

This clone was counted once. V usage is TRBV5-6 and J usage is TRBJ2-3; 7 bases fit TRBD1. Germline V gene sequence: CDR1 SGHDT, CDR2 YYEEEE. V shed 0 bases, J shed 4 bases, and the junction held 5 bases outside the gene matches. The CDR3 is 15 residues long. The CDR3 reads CASSLGQGGADTQYF. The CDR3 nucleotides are TGTGCCAGCAGCTTGGGACAGGGTGGCGCAGATACGCAGTATTTT.

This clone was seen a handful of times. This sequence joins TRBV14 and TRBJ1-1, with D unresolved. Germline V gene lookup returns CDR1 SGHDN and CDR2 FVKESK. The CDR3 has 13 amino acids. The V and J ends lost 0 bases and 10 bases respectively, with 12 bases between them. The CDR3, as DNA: TGTGCCAGCAGCCAAGACGGCGGCCGTCGAGCTTTCTTT. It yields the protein CASSQDGGRRAFF. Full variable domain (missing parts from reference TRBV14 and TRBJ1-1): EAGVTQFPSHSVIEKGQTVTLRCDPISGHDNLYWYRRVMGKEIKFLLHFVKESKQDESGMPNNRFLAERTGGTYSTLKVQPAELEDSGVYFCASSQDGGRRAFFGQGTRLTVV.

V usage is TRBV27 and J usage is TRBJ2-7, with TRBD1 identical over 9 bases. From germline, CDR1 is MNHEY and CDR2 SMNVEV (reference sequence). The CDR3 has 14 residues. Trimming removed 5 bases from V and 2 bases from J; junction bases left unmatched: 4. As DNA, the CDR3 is TGTGCCAGCAGTATACGGGACAGGGCCTACGAGCAGTACTTC. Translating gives CASSIRDRAYEQYF.

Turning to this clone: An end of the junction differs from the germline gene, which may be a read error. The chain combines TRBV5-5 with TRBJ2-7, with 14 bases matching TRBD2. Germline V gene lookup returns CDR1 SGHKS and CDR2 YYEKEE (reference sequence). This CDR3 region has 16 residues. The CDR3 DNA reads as TGCGCCAGCAGCCAAGGACTAGCGGGAGGCTTGGGCGAGCAGTACTTC. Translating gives CASSQGLAGGLGEQYF.